One sample yielded the 2 T cell receptor beta chains listed below, sequenced in a study of a mutant IDH1 vaccine in newly diagnosed glioma. No antigens are known for them. Data came from immunoSEQ multiplex PCR; TCRdb stores just in-frame clones and leaves some out. Seen here are fewer than 70,000 clones, roughly four fifths observed once, and the top ten hold 3.8%. As to time point: week 47, end of study. Every vaccination contained 300 ug of the mutant IDH1 20-mer peptide and was paired with topical imiquimod. The sample consisted of PBMCs, taken from a glioma patient whose treatment included an IDH1 peptide vaccine. The receptors derive from a man between 25 and 39 years old with glioma.

The chain recombines TRBV5-1 with TRBJ2-5; D might be TRBD1 (6 bases). The J call may be in error: the DNA end matches TRBJ2-7 better. CDR3 size: 15 residues. The germline V gene has CDR1 SGHRS and CDR2 YFSETQ. The CDR3, as DNA: TGCGCCAGCAGCTTGATGGCAGGGGATGTCTACGAGCAGTACTTC. It translates to CASSLMAGDVYEQYF.

The rearrangement uses TRBV18 and TRBJ1-3, with no clear D. This CDR3 comprises 15 residues. The V gene lost 2 bases and the J gene lost 0 bases, with 8 bases spanning the gap. The germline V gene encodes CDR1 KGHSH and CDR2 LQKENI. The CDR3 region is CASSPVGFSGNTIYF. The DNA of the CDR3 is TGTGCCAGCTCACCAGTTGGGTTCTCTGGAAACACCATATATTTT.